This T cell receptor beta chain was observed in a study of Ad26.COV2.S vaccination and SARS-CoV-2 variants. About the study: Once or twice, 56 days apart, Ad26.COV2.S was delivered intramuscularly.

The CDR3 consists of 15 residues. Trimming shortened V by 1 base and J by 6 bases, and 16 bases separated the two germline ends. The germline CDR1 and CDR2 sequences are MNHEY and SVGAGI. The sample's treatment: 15 to 20 received Ad26.COV2.S at low or high dose, single or two shots; about 5 received placebo; per-sample allocation not given. Sample collection was performed on day 63 after the first vaccine or placebo injection. Some clones are missing from TCRdb's copy, which holds only in-frame ones; the method was immunoSEQ multiplex PCR. The sample has some 250,000 clones, approximately 90% seen once. The study, taken as a whole, reports: Placebo recipients had lower spike-specific TCR breadth than vaccine recipients.

Regarding this clone: Its specificity is not known.

The source was peripheral blood, collected in a trial of Ad26.COV2.S vaccine versus placebo. The clonotype comes from a person aged 18-65 years who received the Ad26.COV2.S COVID-19 vaccine or a placebo. V is TRBV6-5 and J is TRBJ2-7; either TRBD1 or TRBD2 may fit D (6 bases each). The CDR3 reads CASSYFRGRFPEQYF. In nucleotides, the CDR3 is TGTGCCAGCAGTTACTTCCGGGGGCGGTTTCCCGAGCAGTACTTC.